Each of the 3 T cell receptor beta chains below was sequenced from the same sample in a study of shared clonotypes between healthy human individuals. Using immunoSEQ multiplex PCR, the repertoire was profiled, and TCRdb retains in-frame clones only, with some absent. Of hundreds of thousands of clones listed, about 95% are singletons. CD45RO-negative CD8 cells positively selected for CCR7 made up the naive population, which excluded terminally differentiated effector memory CD45RA+ cells. The sample was naive CD8+ T cells sorted from blood. The receptor set was obtained from a young woman in good health.

The J gene is TRBJ1-2, the V gene TRBV2; 11 nucleotides match TRBD1. This CDR3 is 14 amino acids long. The J segment lost 7 bases and the V segment lost 5 bases, leaving 6 bases of the junction unmatched. The germline V gene has CDR1 SNHLY and CDR2 FYNNEI. For the CDR3, the DNA is TGTGCCAGCAGTTCCGGGACAGGGGGGATTGGCTACACCTTC. This encodes CASSSGTGGIGYTF. Supplemented by reference TRBV2 and TRBJ1-2, the full variable domain reads EPEVTQTPSHQVTQMGQEVILRCVPISNHLYFYWYRQILGQKVEFLVSFYNNEISEKSEIFDDQFSVERPDGSNFTLKIRSTKLEDSAMYFCASSSGTGGIGYTFGSGTRLTVV.

V usage is TRBV25-1 and J usage is TRBJ2-1; D uncertain. CDR1 and CDR2 (germline): MGHDK, SYGVNS. Trimming removed 11 bases from V and 10 bases from J, with 15 bases in between. The CDR3 has 11 residues. The CDR3 protein is CASSISGEQFF. The CDR3 bases are TGTGCCTCCTCTATTTCTGGCGAGCAGTTCTTC.

The chain links TRBV7-6 to TRBJ2-1; 9 bases map to TRBD2. J lost 6 bases, V lost 2 bases, and 5 bases had no gene match. CDR1 and CDR2 from the germline V gene are SGHVS and FNYEAQ. The CDR3 totals 15 residues. This chain's CDR3 is CASSLTSGRSNEQFF. Here the CDR3 DNA reads TGTGCCAGCAGCTTAACAAGCGGGAGGAGCAATGAGCAGTTCTTC.